This entry is about one TCR beta chain. Antigen specificity is unknown. This sample is drawn from a study of CD8 T cells in ankylosing spondylitis. The study, taken as a whole, reports: A TCR beta motif made of fewer than ten highly homologous variants seemed typical of ankylosing spondylitis blood. In synovial fluid and blood from reactive arthritis, some motif variants were previously reported. There was reportedly significant enrichment of clones that were disease-linked in matched ankylosing spondylitis synovial fluid.

J was trimmed by 3 bases and V by 4 bases; bases with no gene match: 11. The CDR3 runs 16 residues. CDR1 GTSNPN and CDR2 SVGIG come from the germline V gene (reference sequence). One entry per CDR3 protein, called by TCRdb with MiXCR from the 5' RACE reads. Altogether a few hundred thousand distinct CDR3 sequences are present, approximately 17% being singletons, with the ten largest covering about 0.94%. Sequencing was carried out using blood, either unsorted or a sorted T cell fraction (not recorded which). This sequence was found in a male donor with ankylosing spondylitis. The rearrangement joins TRBV30 to TRBJ1-5; the match to TRBD1 covers 8 bases. CDR3 DNA: TGTGCCTGGACCCCCCCCGGACAGGGCCACAATCAGCCCCAGCATTTT. Encoded protein: CAWTPPGQGHNQPQHF.